The clone carrying this T cell receptor beta chain was counted a few times. This sample was taken from a study of regulatory T cells in long-lasting Graves disease. CDR3 regions were amplified by Arm-PCR using iRepertoire HTBI primers to build TCR beta libraries. TCRdb re-analysed the multiplex PCR reads in MiXCR, keeping a single row per CDR3 protein. The table records around 250,000 distinct CDR3 sequences, more than 15% of them present only once. The length of the CDR3 is 13 residues. Germline V gene data show CDR1 as SEHNR and CDR2 as FQNEAQ (reference sequence). Deletions cut 5 bases from V and 5 bases from J, with 12 bases between. Sample time point: newly diagnosed GD, antithyroid drugs for less than 3 months. From RNA extracted from PBMCs, the TCR library was made. A further study also used this sample, focusing on T cells in Graves' hyperthyroidism and ophthalmopathy. That report adds: Exclusion of patients followed from uncontrolled infection, other autoimmune disease, pregnancy or lactation. When the TCR CDR3 underwent first-round RT-PCR, the HTBI primer set was used. A 13 V-J signature model discriminated ophthalmopathy versus stable hyperthyroidism.

Sequencing used peripheral blood mononuclear cells (PBMCs), obtained at new diagnosis, from a patient treated with antithyroid drugs. The chain has TRBV7-9 and TRBJ1-1; D remains ambiguous. The clonotype was recovered from a woman aged 25 to 45 with Graves disease. The CDR3 sequence is CASSPLVDTEAFF. The CDR3 DNA reads as TGTGCCAGCAGCCCCCTCGTCGATACTGAAGCTTTCTTT.